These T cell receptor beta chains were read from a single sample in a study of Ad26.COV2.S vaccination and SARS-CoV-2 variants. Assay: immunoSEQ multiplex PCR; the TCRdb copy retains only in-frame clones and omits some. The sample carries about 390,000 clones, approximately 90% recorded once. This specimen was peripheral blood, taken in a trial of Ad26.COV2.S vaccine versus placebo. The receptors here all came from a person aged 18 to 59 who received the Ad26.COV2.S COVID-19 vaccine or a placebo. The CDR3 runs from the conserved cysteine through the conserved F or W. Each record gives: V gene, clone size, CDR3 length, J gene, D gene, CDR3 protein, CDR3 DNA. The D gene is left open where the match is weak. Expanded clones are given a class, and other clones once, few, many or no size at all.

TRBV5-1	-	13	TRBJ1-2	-	CASSFDVYYGYTF	TGCGCCAGCAGCTTTGACGTATACTATGGCTACACCTTC
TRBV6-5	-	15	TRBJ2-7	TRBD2	CASSSERERRYEQYF	TGTGCCAGCAGTTCCGAGCGGGAGAGACGCTACGAGCAGTACTTC
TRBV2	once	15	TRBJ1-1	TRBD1	CASSEQGAVKTEAFF	TGTGCCAGCAGTGAACAGGGGGCAGTAAAAACTGAAGCTTTCTTT
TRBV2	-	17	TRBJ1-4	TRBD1	CASKMPRRGQGNEKLFF	TGTGCCAGCAAAATGCCAAGGAGGGGACAGGGTAATGAAAAACTGTTTTTT
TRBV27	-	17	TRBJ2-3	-	CASSLFLPETTADTQYF	TGTGCCAGCAGTTTATTCCTCCCTGAAACGACGGCAGATACGCAGTATTTT
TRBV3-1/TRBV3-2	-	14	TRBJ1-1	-	CASSQGGVDTEAFF	TGTGCCAGCAGCCAAGGAGGAGTAGACACTGAAGCTTTCTTT
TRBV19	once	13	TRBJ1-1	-	CASSSLGGTEAFF	TGTGCCAGTAGTTCCCTCGGGGGCACTGAAGCTTTCTTT
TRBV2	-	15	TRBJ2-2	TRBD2	CASTSGGAKTGELFF	TGTGCCAGCACTAGCGGGGGGGCTAAGACCGGGGAGCTGTTTTTT
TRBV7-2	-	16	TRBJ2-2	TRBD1	CASSPRQGGGTGELFF	TGTGCCAGCAGCCCTCGACAGGGCGGTGGCACCGGGGAGCTGTTTTTT
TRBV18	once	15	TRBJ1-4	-	CASSASPATNEKLFF	TGTGCCAGCTCAGCTTCACCGGCAACTAATGAAAAACTGTTTTTT
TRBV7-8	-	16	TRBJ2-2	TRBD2	CASTKTSGLNTGELFF	TGTGCCAGCACCAAAACTAGCGGACTCAACACCGGGGAGCTGTTTTTT
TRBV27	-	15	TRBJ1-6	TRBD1	CASSALTGINSPLHF	TGTGCCAGCAGTGCCCTGACAGGGATCAATTCACCCCTCCACTTT
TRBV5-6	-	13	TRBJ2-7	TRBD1	CASSSTGGPEQYF	TGTGCCAGCAGCTCGACAGGGGGCCCCGAGCAGTACTTC
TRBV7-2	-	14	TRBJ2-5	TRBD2	CASSLRLAGGEGYF	TGTGCCAGCAGCTTACGGCTAGCGGGGGGTGAAGGTTACTTC
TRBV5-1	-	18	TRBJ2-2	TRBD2	CASSPRSSGAQRSGELFF	TGCGCCAGCAGCCCCAGATCTAGCGGGGCCCAGAGGTCCGGGGAGCTGTTTTTT
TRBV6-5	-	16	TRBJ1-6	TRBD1	CASSYWRRQGNSPLHF	TGTGCCAGCAGTTACTGGAGGCGACAGGGTAATTCACCCCTCCACTTT
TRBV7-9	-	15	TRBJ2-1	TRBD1	CASSFAGTGEQEQFF	TGTGCCAGCAGCTTCGCCGGGACAGGGGAACAAGAGCAGTTCTTC
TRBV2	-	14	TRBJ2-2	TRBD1	CARGQASNTGELFF	TGTGCCAGAGGACAGGCATCGAACACCGGGGAGCTGTTTTTT
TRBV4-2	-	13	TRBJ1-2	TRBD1	CASSRGQTYGYTF	TGTGCCAGCAGCCGGGGACAGACCTATGGCTACACCTTC
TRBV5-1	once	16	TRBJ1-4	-	CASSSSGLATNEKLFF	TGCGCCAGCAGCTCCTCGGGCCTTGCAACTAATGAAAAACTGTTTTTT
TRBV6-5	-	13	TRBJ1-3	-	CASRESGSNTIYF	TGTGCCAGCAGAGAGTCCGGGAGTAACACCATATATTTT
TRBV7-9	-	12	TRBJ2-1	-	CASSLAQQDPFF	TGTGCCAGCAGCTTAGCGCAACAGGATCCGTTCTTC
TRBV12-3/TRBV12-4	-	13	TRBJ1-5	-	CASRNRENQPQHF	TGTGCCAGCAGGAACAGAGAGAATCAGCCCCAGCATTTT
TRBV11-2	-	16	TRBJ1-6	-	CASSLGRGQGNSPLHF	TGTGCCAGCAGCTTAGGCCGGGGCCAAGGCAATTCACCCCTCCACTTT
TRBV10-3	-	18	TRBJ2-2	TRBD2	CAAEPGLAGGTNTGELFF	TGTGCCGCAGAGCCGGGACTAGCGGGGGGAACGAACACCGGGGAGCTGTTTTTT
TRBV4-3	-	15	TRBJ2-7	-	CASSQDSSSEYEQYF	TGCGCCAGCAGCCAAGATAGTAGTTCGGAATACGAGCAGTACTTC
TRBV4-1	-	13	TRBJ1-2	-	CASSPTGLVGYTF	TGCGCCAGCAGCCCGACAGGTTTGGTGGGCTACACCTTC
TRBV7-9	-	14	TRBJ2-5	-	CASSLVSTKETQYF	TGTGCCAGCAGCTTAGTGTCCACCAAAGAGACCCAGTACTTC
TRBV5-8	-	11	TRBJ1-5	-	CASSPTQPQHF	TGTGCCAGCAGCCCGACGCAGCCCCAGCATTTT
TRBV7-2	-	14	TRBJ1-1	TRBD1	CASSPDRGHTEAFF	TGTGCCAGCAGCCCGGACAGGGGGCACACTGAAGCTTTCTTT
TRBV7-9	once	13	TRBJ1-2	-	CASSLTVQDGYTF	TGTGCCAGCAGCTTGACAGTCCAGGATGGCTACACCTTC
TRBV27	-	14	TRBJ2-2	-	CASSITSNTGELFF	TGTGCCAGCAGCATTACATCGAACACCGGGGAGCTGTTTTTT
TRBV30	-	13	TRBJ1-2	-	CAWSVGDDQGYTF	TGTGCCTGGAGTGTAGGGGACGACCAGGGCTACACCTTC
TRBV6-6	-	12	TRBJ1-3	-	CASSYGGNTIYF	TGTGCCAGCAGTTACGGAGGAAACACCATATATTTT
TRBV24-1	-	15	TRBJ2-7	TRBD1	CATGHRGRGSYEQYF	TGTGCCACCGGTCACAGGGGCAGGGGCTCCTACGAGCAGTACTTC
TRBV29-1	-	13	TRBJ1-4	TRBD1	CSVETGGREKLFF	TGCAGCGTTGAGACAGGGGGGCGAGAAAAACTGTTTTTT
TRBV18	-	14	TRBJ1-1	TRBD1	CASSPTRGGTEAFF	TGTGCCAGCTCACCTACCAGGGGGGGCACTGAAGCTTTCTTT
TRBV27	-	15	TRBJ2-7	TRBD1	CASSLVGQGAAEQYF	TGTGCCAGCAGTTTGGTCGGACAGGGGGCGGCCGAGCAGTACTTC
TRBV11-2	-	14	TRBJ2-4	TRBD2	CASSLGGGWNIQYF	TGTGCCAGCAGCTTAGGCGGGGGGTGGAACATTCAGTACTTC
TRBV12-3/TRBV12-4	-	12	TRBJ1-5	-	CASSESAGPQHF	TGTGCCAGCAGTGAGTCGGCAGGGCCCCAGCATTTT
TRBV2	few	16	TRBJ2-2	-	CASSEVPPGLLGELFF	TGTGCCAGCAGTGAAGTTCCCCCCGGCCTTCTCGGGGAGCTGTTTTTT
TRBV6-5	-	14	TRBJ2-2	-	CASSYSGGTGELFF	TGTGCCAGCAGTTACTCGGGCGGCACCGGGGAGCTGTTTTTT
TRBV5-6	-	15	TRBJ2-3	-	CASSLVFRGTDTQYF	TGTGCCAGCAGCTTGGTGTTCAGGGGCACAGATACGCAGTATTTT
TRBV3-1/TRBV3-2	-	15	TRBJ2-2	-	CASSLRGGQSGELFF	TGTGCCAGCAGCCTACGAGGGGGGCAATCCGGGGAGCTGTTTTTT
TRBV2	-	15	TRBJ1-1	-	CASDSQQGPWTEAFF	TGTGCCAGCGACTCTCAACAGGGCCCTTGGACTGAAGCTTTCTTT
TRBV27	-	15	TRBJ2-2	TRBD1	CASAEWTGESGELFF	TGTGCCAGCGCCGAATGGACAGGGGAGTCCGGGGAGCTGTTTTTT
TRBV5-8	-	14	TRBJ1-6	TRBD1	CASRPTGRNSPLHF	TGTGCCAGCAGACCGACAGGGAGGAATTCACCCCTCCACTTT
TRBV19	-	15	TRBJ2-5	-	CASSTRRAGGETQYF	TGTGCCAGTAGTACCCGCCGGGCCGGAGGGGAGACCCAGTACTTC
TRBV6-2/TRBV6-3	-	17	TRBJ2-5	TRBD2	CASTPLLAGDYQETQYF	TGTGCCAGCACCCCGTTACTAGCGGGGGACTACCAAGAGACCCAGTACTTC
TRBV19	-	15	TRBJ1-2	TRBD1	CASSIGGQGNYGYTF	TGTGCCAGTAGTATAGGAGGACAGGGGAACTATGGCTACACCTTC
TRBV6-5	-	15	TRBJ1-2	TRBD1	CASTRQGLAVDGYTF	TGTGCCAGCACCCGACAGGGTCTTGCGGTCGATGGCTACACCTTC
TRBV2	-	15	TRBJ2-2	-	CASSEFQPNTGELFF	TGTGCCAGCAGTGAATTTCAACCGAACACCGGGGAGCTGTTTTTT
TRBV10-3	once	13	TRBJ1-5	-	CATLGQLNQPQHF	TGTGCCACCTTAGGACAACTCAATCAGCCCCAGCATTTT
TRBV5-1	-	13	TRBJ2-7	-	CASSPEDLSEQYF	TGCGCCAGCAGTCCCGAGGATTTGAGCGAGCAGTACTTC
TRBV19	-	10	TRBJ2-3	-	CASGTDTQYF	TGTGCCAGTGGCACAGATACGCAGTATTTT
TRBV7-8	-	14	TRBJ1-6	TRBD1	CASSPGQYNSPLHF	TGTGCCAGCAGCCCGGGACAGTATAATTCACCCCTCCACTTT
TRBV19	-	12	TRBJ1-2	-	CASSTTGYGYTF	TGTGCCAGTAGTACGACAGGATATGGCTACACCTTC
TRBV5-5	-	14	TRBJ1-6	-	CASSSGEVNSPLHF	TGTGCCAGCAGCTCGGGTGAGGTTAATTCACCCCTCCACTTT
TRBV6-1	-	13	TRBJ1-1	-	CASSEEGGAEAFF	TGTGCCAGCAGTGAAGAAGGGGGTGCTGAAGCTTTCTTT
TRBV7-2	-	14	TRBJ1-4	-	CASSLAGVWEKLFF	TGTGCCAGCAGCTTAGCGGGGGTCTGGGAAAAACTGTTTTTT